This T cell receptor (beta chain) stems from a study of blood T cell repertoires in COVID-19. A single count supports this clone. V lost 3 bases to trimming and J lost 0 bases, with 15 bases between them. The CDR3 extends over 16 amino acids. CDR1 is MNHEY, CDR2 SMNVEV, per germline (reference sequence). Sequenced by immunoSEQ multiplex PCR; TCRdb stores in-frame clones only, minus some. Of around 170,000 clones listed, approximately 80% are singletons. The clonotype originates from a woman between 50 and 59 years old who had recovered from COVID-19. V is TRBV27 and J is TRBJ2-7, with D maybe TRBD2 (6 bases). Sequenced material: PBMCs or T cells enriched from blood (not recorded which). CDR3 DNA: TGTGCCAGCAGTTTCTATAGCGGTAAAAGCTCCTACGAGCAGTACTTC. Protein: CASSFYSGKSSYEQYF.